This T cell receptor beta chain was profiled in a study of blood T cell repertoires in COVID-19. With 9 bases clipped from V and 9 bases from J, the junction kept 20 bases outside the gene matches. The CDR3 runs to 16 residues. Germline V gene lookup returns CDR1 MGHDK and CDR2 SYGVNS. Methods used by the authors: How many nucleated cells were present was estimated from reference gene primer amplification. Assay used: immunoSEQ multiplex PCR; TCRdb lists only in-frame clones, some missing. The D gene and trimming were derived from the DNA, and the V and J assignments and clone size from that table. The sample includes around 170,000 clones, around 86% of them seen just once.

The source is a woman aged 25 to 39 with active or convalescent COVID-19. Sequencing input: peripheral blood. This chain connects TRBV25-1 to TRBJ2-1; 7 positions agree with TRBD2. This CDR3 reads CARGVGGGACGTEQFF. In DNA form, the CDR3 reads TGTGCCAGGGGGGTTGGGGGAGGGGCATGTGGCACTGAGCAGTTCTTC.